This TCR beta chain was found in a study of OX40 agonist ivuxolimab in advanced cancers. Study results and limitations: On average, a greater number of expanded clones characterised CD8+ T cells relative to CD4+.

This clone is a singleton in its sample. As yet, its antigen is unknown. Collection of blood occurred at baseline, at cycle 4 day 1, and at cycle 7 day 1. This table comes from immunoSEQ multiplex PCR, and its TCRdb copy is limited to in-frame clones, with some not included. The table records around 97,000 clones, roughly nine tenths of them present only once. This CDR3 is built from 14 residues. CDR1 is KGHSH and CDR2 is LQKENI in the germline V gene. V lost 8 bases and J 7 bases, leaving 18 bases between the germline ends. The chain couples TRBV18 to TRBJ1-5; TRBD1 might be the D (5 bases). Sequences were derived from CD4+ or CD8+ T cells sorted from blood, sampled in a trial of the OX40 agonist ivuxolimab. This sequence was found in an adult with an advanced solid tumor such as melanoma, head and neck, liver or kidney cancer. The CDR3 is CASRGDVGQQPQHF. As DNA, the CDR3 is TGTGCCAGCCGGGGGGACGTTGGTCAGCAGCCCCAGCATTTT.